Below, 14 T cell receptor beta chains from the same sample are listed, as sequenced in a study of T cells in localized non-small cell lung cancer. Sequenced by immunoSEQ multiplex PCR; TCRdb stores in-frame clones only, minus some. In the table there are 45,000 to 60,000 clones, approximately 80% of which are singletons. Specimen: peripheral blood, collected before any cancer treatment. The receptors derive from a female donor over 55 with stage II squamous cell lung carcinoma.

In its sample, this clone was seen once. The chain combines TRBV7-2 with TRBJ2-7; 12 nucleotides line up with TRBD2. V shed 5 bases and J 3 bases; nucleotides not matched to a gene: 8. In germline, CDR1 is SGHTA, CDR2 FQGNSA. This CDR3 is 16 amino acids long. Here the CDR3 reads CASSLLPSGGDYEQYF. For the CDR3, the DNA is TGTGCCAGCAGCCTCCTACCTAGCGGGGGGGACTACGAGCAGTACTTC.

The gene calls are TRBV6-1 and TRBJ1-3; D unresolved. The length of the CDR3 is 12 residues. Germline loops: CDR1 MNHNS, CDR2 SASEGT. V shed 3 bases and J shed 3 bases, with 3 bases lying between them. CDR3 sequence reads: CASSESGNTIYF. CDR3 in DNA: TGTGCCAGCAGTGAGAGTGGAAACACCATATATTTT.

The rearrangement uses TRBV30 and TRBJ1-1; the D gene is possibly TRBD1 (5 bases). Trimming stripped 7 bases from V and 11 bases from J, with 20 bases between. Germline lookup yields CDR1 GTSNPN and CDR2 SVGIG (reference sequence). The CDR3 covers 12 residues. The CDR3 is CASLTGASGAFF. CDR3 in DNA: TGTGCCTCCCTTACTGGTGCCTCAGGGGCTTTCTTT. Supplemented by reference TRBV30 and TRBJ1-1, the full variable domain reads SQTIHQWPATLVQPVGSPLSLECTVEGTSNPNLYWYRQAAGRGLQLLFYSVGIGQISSEVPQNLSASRPQDRQFILSSKKLLLSDSGFYLCASLTGASGAFFGQGTRLTVV.

The gene calls are TRBV19 and TRBJ1-2, with D perhaps TRBD1 (6 bases). V was pared by 4 bases and J by 1 base, with 10 bases between. This CDR3 has 14 residues. Looked up from germline, CDR1 is LNHDA and CDR2 is SQIVND (reference sequence). The CDR3 DNA reads as TGTGCCAGTAGTAACGGGGGCCGTAACTATGGCTACACCTTC. This sequence encodes CASSNGGRNYGYTF.

The chain is built from TRBV15 and TRBJ2-5, with 7 bases matching TRBD2. Germline loops: CDR1 LNHNV, CDR2 YYDKDF (reference sequence). The CDR3 is 13 amino acids. V lost 3 bases to trimming and J lost 4 bases; unmatched junction nucleotides: 2. CDR3 residues: CATSSWGGETQYF. CDR3 coding DNA: TGTGCCACCAGCAGCTGGGGGGGAGAGACCCAGTACTTC.

The CDR3 spells CASSKGGLITGELFF. Here the CDR3 DNA reads TGTGCCAGCAGCAAAGGGGGGCTGATAACCGGGGAGCTGTTTTTT. This chain links TRBV9 with TRBJ2-2; D may correspond to TRBD1 or TRBD2 (6 bases each). Germline V gives CDR1 SGDLS, CDR2 YYNGEE. V lost 4 bases and J lost 5, with 15 bases in between. The CDR3 runs to 15 residues.

The rearrangement links TRBV6-6 to TRBJ1-4; 7 bases are shared with TRBD1. There are 14 residues in the CDR3. The V and J ends lost 4 bases and 8 bases, in that order; junction bases with no gene match: 7. CDR1 and CDR2 (germline): MNHNY, SVGAGI (reference sequence). CDR3 residues: CASSSRGPREKLFF. CDR3 sequence (DNA): TGTGCCAGCAGTTCTAGGGGGCCCCGGGAAAAACTGTTTTTT.

This clone was recorded once. The chain joins TRBV5-1 to TRBJ2-5; 9 bases align to TRBD2. Germline lookup yields CDR1 SGHRS and CDR2 YFSETQ. This CDR3 has 14 residues. Trimming at V came to 5 bases and at J to 5 bases, leaving 7 bases not matched to a gene. The CDR3 loop reads CASRGGGAGETQYF. CDR3 bases: TGCGCCAGCAGAGGCGGGGGGGCCGGGGAGACCCAGTACTTC.

The table lists this clone with a count of one. The V and J genes are TRBV30 and TRBJ2-7, with 7 nucleotides matching TRBD1. J lost 3 bases, V lost 3 bases, and 5 bases had no gene match. The CDR3 totals 13 residues. Germline V gene lookup returns CDR1 GTSNPN and CDR2 SVGIG (reference sequence). CDR3 loop: CAWSPGTDYEQYF. CDR3 coding DNA: TGTGCCTGGAGCCCTGGGACAGACTACGAGCAGTACTTC.

J is TRBJ2-3 and V is TRBV2, with 14 nucleotides matching TRBD2. V gave up 6 bases and J gave up 3 bases; unmatched junction bases: 5. Germline CDR1 SNHLY, CDR2 FYNNEI. The CDR3 consists of 16 residues. Written as DNA, the CDR3 is TGTGCCAGCAGGGCCCGGACTAGCGGGGGGACAGATACGCAGTATTTT. Amino acids: CASRARTSGGTDTQYF.

The CDR3 protein is CAINGEGGAGYTF. Written as DNA, the CDR3 is TGTGCCATCAACGGGGAAGGGGGTGCTGGCTACACCTTC. V is TRBV10-3 and J is TRBJ1-2, with a tentative D call TRBD1 (6 bases). The germline gives CDR1 ENHRY, CDR2 SYGVKD. V lost 7 bases and J 7 bases, leaving 16 bases between the germline ends. CDR3 length equals 13 residues.

The genes are TRBV2 and TRBJ1-2, with a weak D call TRBD1 (6 bases). The CDR3 is 13 amino acids. CDR1 is SNHLY and CDR2 is FYNNEI in the germline V gene. V was pared by 6 bases and J by 3 bases, with 11 bases between. The CDR3 sequence is CASSPTGYYGYTF. The DNA for the CDR3 is TGTGCCAGCAGCCCAACAGGGTACTATGGCTACACCTTC.

This clone was picked up one time. V usage is TRBV6-5 and J usage is TRBJ2-5, with D perhaps matching TRBD1 (5 bases). Trimming stripped 6 bases from V and 5 bases from J, with 13 bases between. This CDR3 has 13 amino acids. The germline CDR1 and CDR2 sequences are MNHEY and SVGAGI. The CDR3 here is CASRARVPETQYF. CDR3 DNA: TGTGCCAGCAGAGCCAGGGTACCGGAGACCCAGTACTTC.

This sequence joins TRBV9 and TRBJ2-1; TRBD2 matches 10 bases. V shed 7 bases and J 3 bases; nucleotides not matched to a gene: 7. In germline, CDR1 is SGDLS, CDR2 YYNGEE. The CDR3 runs 15 residues. CDR3 region: CASSRSSGGYNEQFF. Written as DNA, the CDR3 is TGTGCCAGCTCTCGATCTAGCGGGGGCTACAATGAGCAGTTCTTC.